The 26 T cell receptor beta chains given below trace back to one sample, sequenced in a study of regulatory T cells in long-lasting Graves disease. As to time point: newly diagnosed GD, antithyroid drugs for less than 3 months. Extracted PBMC RNA gave rise to the TCR library. Arm-PCR with iRepertoire HTBI primers amplified the CDR3 regions for these TCR beta libraries. TCRdb used MiXCR to reprocess the multiplex PCR reads, holding one entry per CDR3 protein. The sample consists of 530,000 or so distinct CDR3 sequences, roughly 14% of them appearing once. The data also belong to a second study, concerning T cells in Graves' hyperthyroidism and ophthalmopathy.

Source: peripheral blood mononuclear cells (PBMCs), taken at new diagnosis, from a patient treated with antithyroid drugs. These receptors were collected from a man in his thirties or forties with Graves disease.

In this sample, this clonotype turned up many times. This chain links TRBV7-3 with TRBJ2-3; no firm D call. Trimming removed 1 base from V and 1 base from J, with 6 bases in between. The CDR3 is 14 residues long. Germline values: CDR1 SGHTA, CDR2 FQGTGA. CDR3 coding DNA: TGTGCCAGCAGCTTAAAGTGGGGCACAGATACGCAGTATTTT. This sequence encodes CASSLKWGTDTQYF.

The genes are TRBV20-1 and TRBJ2-7; D possibly corresponds to TRBD2 (5 bases). The CDR3 totals 13 residues. The ends were cut back, 5 bases at V and 1 base at J, with 12 bases in the middle. Germline V gene data show CDR1 as DFQATT and CDR2 as SNEGSKA (reference sequence). The CDR3 DNA reads as TGCAGTGCTCTTGACGGGATTTCCTACGAGCAGTACTTC. This sequence encodes CSALDGISYEQYF.

This clonotype occurred many times. The CDR3 loop reads CASSQREGGTEAFF. The CDR3, as DNA: TGTGCCAGCAGCCAAAGAGAGGGTGGGACTGAAGCTTTCTTT. The chain carries TRBV3-1 and TRBJ1-1; D not certain. The CDR3 length is 14 residues. V was pared by 2 bases and J by 5 bases, with 12 bases between. Germline CDR1 LGHDT, CDR2 YNNKEL (reference sequence).

This clonotype was observed at least ten times. The V gene is TRBV7-2, the J gene TRBJ2-3, with 9 bases aligning to TRBD2. This CDR3 spans 16 amino acids. V shed 4 bases and J 4 bases; nucleotides not matched to a gene: 9. The germline V gene has CDR1 SGHTA and CDR2 FQGNSA. CDR3 protein: CASSWVSGSSADTQYF. The CDR3 DNA reads TGTGCCAGCAGCTGGGTTAGCGGGAGTAGCGCAGATACGCAGTATTTT.

The genes are TRBV18 and TRBJ1-5; TRBD1 agrees at 9 bases. Trimming cost V 1 base and J 7 bases; bases outside gene matches: 11. CDR1 and CDR2 (germline): KGHSH, LQKENI. This CDR3 is built from 17 residues. CDR3 sequence: CASSPRDSRQGGQPQHF. In DNA, the CDR3 is TGTGCCAGCTCACCACGGGATTCGCGACAGGGGGGCCAGCCCCAGCATTTT.

In this sample, this clonotype turned up many times. The V call is TRBV5-1, the J call TRBJ2-1; TRBD1 aligns across 9 bases. The V and J ends lost 5 bases and 9 bases, in that order; junction bases with no gene match: 12. This CDR3 has 15 residues. The V gene's germline CDR1 is SGHRS and CDR2 YFSETQ. CDR3 loop: CASRAGTGSYSEQFF. The CDR3 bases are TGCGCCAGCAGGGCCGGGACAGGGTCGTATTCTGAGCAGTTCTTC.

This chain joins TRBV20-1 and TRBJ2-1; D is possibly TRBD1 or TRBD2 (5 bases each). The germline V and J ends were trimmed by 0 bases and 7 bases, with 13 bases remaining between them. The germline CDR1 and CDR2 sequences are DFQATT and SNEGSKA (reference sequence). The CDR3 loop spans 14 amino acids. Here the CDR3 reads CSARDGGRYNEQFF. CDR3 DNA sequence: TGCAGTGCTAGAGATGGGGGACGCTATAATGAGCAGTTCTTC.

The gene calls are TRBV6-5 and TRBJ1-4, with D possibly matching TRBD1 (5 bases). The germline V gene encodes CDR1 MNHEY and CDR2 SVGAGI. This CDR3 spans 15 amino acids. V shed 4 bases and J shed 8 bases, with 17 bases lying between them. The CDR3 reads CASSSGGTLAEKLFF. The CDR3 coding sequence is TGTGCCAGCAGTTCCGGAGGGACCTTGGCAGAAAAACTGTTTTTT.

This clonotype was seen at least ten times. The rearrangement uses TRBV2 and TRBJ2-2, with D possibly being TRBD1 (5 bases). The CDR3 contains 14 residues. Germline-derived CDR1 and CDR2 are SNHLY and FYNNEI. With 7 bases removed from V and 1 base from J, the gap between germline ends came to 10 bases. The DNA of the CDR3 is TGTGCCAGCACGACAGAGCAGAACACCGGGGAGCTGTTTTTT. Amino acids: CASTTEQNTGELFF.

This clonotype was observed at least ten times. This sequence joins TRBV3-1 and TRBJ1-5, with D hard to call. Germline V gene data show CDR1 as LGHDT and CDR2 as YNNKEL (reference sequence). The CDR3 is 12 residues long. V dropped 3 bases and J dropped 4 bases, with 4 bases sitting between them. Here the CDR3 reads CASSHRNQPQHF. In nucleotides, the CDR3 is TGTGCCAGCAGCCATCGGAATCAGCCCCAGCATTTT.

This clonotype was counted ten times or more. The genes are TRBV7-2 and TRBJ2-1, with D hard to call. The CDR3 runs to 13 residues. CDR1 and CDR2 (germline): SGHTA, FQGNSA. Trimming shortened V by 5 bases and J by 7 bases, and 12 bases separated the two germline ends. The CDR3 nucleotides are TGTGCCAGCAGCGGGCGTCTTCCAAATGAGCAGTTCTTC. It codes for CASSGRLPNEQFF.

The sample holds many counts of this clonotype. This chain links TRBV27 with TRBJ1-1; 8 positions agree with TRBD1. The CDR3 contains 13 residues. V lost 3 bases and J lost 7; bases outside the gene matches: 4. CDR1 is MNHEY and CDR2 is SMNVEV in the germline V gene (reference sequence). The CDR3 spells CASSFRTGFEAFF. As DNA, the CDR3 is TGTGCCAGCAGTTTCAGGACAGGGTTTGAAGCTTTCTTT.

This clonotype was counted many times. V usage is TRBV19 and J usage is TRBJ2-1, with D possibly TRBD1 on 6 matching bases. V dropped 5 bases and J dropped 6 bases, with 11 bases sitting between them. This CDR3 is built from 13 residues. CDR1 LNHDA and CDR2 SQIVND come from the germline V gene (reference sequence). CDR3 nucleotides: TGTGCCAGTAGTCCCCGGGACACCAATGAGCAGTTCTTC. Its protein product is CASSPRDTNEQFF.

At least ten counts were recorded for this clonotype. V is TRBV6-5 and J is TRBJ2-1; TRBD1 matches 8 bases. V trimming: 4 bases; J trimming: 7 bases; junction bases outside the gene matches: 12. The CDR3 has 16 amino acids. The germline V gene has CDR1 MNHEY and CDR2 SVGAGI. CDR3 region: CASSFTGGHGLNEQFF. CDR3 nucleotide sequence: TGTGCCAGCAGTTTCACAGGGGGTCATGGATTGAATGAGCAGTTCTTC.

This clonotype came up a few times. The chain has TRBV18 and TRBJ2-5; D is perhaps TRBD1 (6 bases). Germline loops: CDR1 KGHSH, CDR2 LQKENI. This CDR3 region has 13 residues. The V gene lost 3 bases and the J gene lost 5 bases, with 10 bases spanning the gap. CDR3 protein: CASSPGQTETQYF. As DNA, the CDR3 is TGTGCCAGCTCACCCGGACAGACGGAGACCCAGTACTTC.

As concerns this clonotype: One end of the junction does not line up with germline, which may come from a read error. The chain uses TRBV7-9 and TRBJ2-7, with TRBD2 identical over 11 bases. Germline CDR1 is SEHNR and CDR2 is FQNEAQ (reference sequence). The CDR3 is 18 amino acids. This CDR3 is CAGSRAGTSGRVGYEQYF. CDR3 in DNA: TGTGCCGGCAGCAGGGCTGGGACTAGCGGCCGGGTAGGGTACGAGCAGTACTTC.

This clonotype was observed a few times. At one boundary the junction diverges from the germline segment, which might be a read error. The chain carries TRBV5-1 and TRBJ1-2; perhaps TRBD1 as D (5 bases). CDR3 length: 15 residues. Germline lookup yields CDR1 SGHRS and CDR2 YFSETQ. CDR3 protein: CASSLRDQPKYGYTF. Written as DNA, the CDR3 is TGCGCCAGCAGCCTTAGGGACCAACCTAAGTATGGCTACACCTTC.

This clonotype was recorded at least ten times. The chain recombines TRBV2 with TRBJ2-1; D unclear. This CDR3 comprises 14 residues. The ends were cut back, 6 bases at V and 5 bases at J, with 14 bases in the middle. CDR1 is SNHLY and CDR2 is FYNNEI in the germline V gene. The CDR3 DNA reads as TGTGCCAGCAGAGTGGCCGTTATTAACAATGAGCAGTTCTTC. Residues: CASRVAVINNEQFF.

The V gene is TRBV4-1, the J gene TRBJ2-3; D is undetermined. The DNA end is a closer match to TRBJ2-7, so the J assignment may be wrong. The CDR3 totals 15 residues. In germline, CDR1 is MGHRA, CDR2 YSYEKL. Here the CDR3 DNA reads TGCGCCAGCAGCCAAGTTATGGGATCCCTCTACGAGCAGTACTTC. The encoded protein is CASSQVMGSLYEQYF.

About this clonotype: A much more abundant neighbour one base away suggests this may be a read error. The gene calls are TRBV20-1 and TRBJ1-5, with D maybe TRBD1 (5 bases). The CDR3 spans 13 residues. Germline loops: CDR1 DFQATT, CDR2 SNEGSKA (reference sequence). CDR3 in amino acids: CNAREDRDQPQHF. CDR3 DNA sequence: TGCAATGCTAGAGAAGACAGAGATCAGCCCCAGCATTTT.

This clonotype was seen many times. The chain has TRBV20-1 and TRBJ1-2; the D is unclear. The CDR3 is made up of 11 amino acids. Trimming stripped 2 bases from V and 7 bases from J, with 8 bases between. Germline lookup yields CDR1 DFQATT and CDR2 SNEGSKA (reference sequence). CDR3 coding DNA: TGCAGTGCTAGATTTTGCCCTGGCTACACCTTC. Protein sequence: CSARFCPGYTF.

Of note for this clonotype: A far larger clone is just one base off, so this is likely a read error. The conserved phenylalanine or tryptophan is not found at the CDR3 terminus, so this likely reflects a read error. This chain links TRBV11-2 with TRBJ2-7, with 10 nucleotides matching TRBD1. Unmatched junction bases numbered 6, after V lost 2 bases and J lost 5 bases. This CDR3 spans 15 amino acids. Germline V gene data show CDR1 as SGHAT and CDR2 as FQNNGV. The CDR3 is CASSLMGTGADEQYL. As DNA, the CDR3 is TGTGCCAGCAGCTTAATGGGGACAGGGGCGGACGAGCAGTACCTC.

This clonotype was seen repeatedly, ten times or more. V and J are TRBV6-1 and TRBJ2-7; 9 bases align to TRBD1. V lost 6 bases to trimming and J lost 2 bases; unmatched junction nucleotides: 5. Germline lookup yields CDR1 MNHNS and CDR2 SASEGT. The CDR3 covers 14 residues. CDR3 nucleotide sequence: TGTGCCAGCAGGGGGGACAGGGCCCCCTACGAGCAGTACTTC. Its translation is CASRGDRAPYEQYF.

This clonotype occurred a few times. This chain links TRBV5-1 with TRBJ2-3; the match to TRBD2 covers 16 bases. After removal of 0 bases from V and 2 bases from J, the junction contained 12 bases not matched to a gene. Germline V gene data show CDR1 as SGHRS and CDR2 as YFSETQ. The length of the CDR3 is 21 residues. CDR3 residues: CASSLALGTSGRASLTDTQYF. DNA of the CDR3: TGCGCCAGCAGCTTGGCCCTCGGGACTAGCGGGAGGGCCTCTCTCACAGATACGCAGTATTTT.

Worth noting for this clonotype: The junction shows a germline mismatch at one end, possibly a read error. This sequence joins TRBV11-2 and TRBJ2-3; the match to TRBD2 covers 8 bases. Germline V lookup: CDR1 SGHAT, CDR2 FQNNGV. CDR3 length: 15 residues. The CDR3 reads CASSWASASGQLPHF. The DNA of the CDR3 is TGTGCCAGCAGCTGGGCCTCGGCTAGCGGGCAACTCCCCCATTTT.

This clonotype has just a few counts. This rearrangement joins TRBV5-4 to TRBJ1-4, with 7 bases that match TRBD1. The CDR3 spans 15 residues. The V gene's germline CDR1 is SGHNT and CDR2 YYREEE (reference sequence). The J segment lost 7 bases and the V segment lost 3 bases, leaving 9 bases of the junction unmatched. CDR3 sequence reads: CASSSVQGTSEKLFF. CDR3 DNA sequence: TGTGCCAGCAGCTCGGTACAGGGGACAAGTGAAAAACTGTTTTTT.